Sequencing of this TCR beta chain was carried out in a study of OX40 agonist ivuxolimab in advanced cancers. As for the study in general: While on treatment, patients had intravenous ivuxolimab at 0.01 to 10 mg/kg every 2 weeks. Study-level results: At 0.1 to 3.0 mg/kg, clonal expansion of CD4+ and CD8+ blood T cells had occurred by week 6.

A few counts support this clone. The antigen is unknown. Method: immunoSEQ multiplex PCR; TCRdb's copy keeps in-frame clones and lacks some. This sample has about 49,000 clones; around 85% occur once, and the top ten carry roughly 22%. The sample consisted of CD4+ or CD8+ T cells sorted from blood, taken in a trial of the OX40 agonist ivuxolimab. The clonotype originates from an adult with an advanced solid tumor such as melanoma, head and neck, liver or kidney cancer.

The CDR3 coding sequence is TGTGCCAGCAGAAACGAGAGGGCTGGAAACACCATATATTTT. This translates into CASRNERAGNTIYF. The chain uses TRBV9 and TRBJ1-3; no reliable D call. Germline V gene sequence: CDR1 SGDLS, CDR2 YYNGEE. This CDR3 is built from 14 residues. With 5 bases removed from V and 2 bases from J, the gap between germline ends came to 11 bases.